This T cell receptor beta chain was retrieved from a study of shared clonotypes between healthy human individuals. Notes on the study in general: Unshared clonotypes carried lower generation probabilities than those common to all four donors. It was the few donors that limited the genetic and exposure-history diversity represented.

This clone showed up just once. Its antigen is still unknown. Assay: immunoSEQ multiplex PCR; the TCRdb copy retains only in-frame clones and omits some. The repertoire holds a few million clones, with over 85% as singletons. The sample was naive CD4+ T cells from PBMCs. The subset here: CD45RA+ positively selected. The clonotype comes from a man aged 18 to 30 in good health. Some clones in this sample may be carry-over from other donors' samples.

Written as DNA, the CDR3 is TGCAGCGCCAGTCGGCTAGCGGGTTCCTACGAGCAGTACTTC. This translates into CSASRLAGSYEQYF. This rearrangement joins TRBV29-1 to TRBJ2-7, with TRBD2 matching over 8 bases. Losses at the gene ends were 7 bases for V and 1 base for J; bases not matched to a gene: 9. Germline lookup yields CDR1 SQVTM and CDR2 ANQGSEA. CDR3 length: 14 residues.